What follows are 22 T cell receptor beta chains derived from one specimen sequenced in a study of cytomegalovirus exposure and HLA in healthy donors. PCR amplification relied on 60 Vbeta primers (plus 13 Jbeta primers). The protocol was immunoSEQ multiplex PCR, while the TCRdb copy is restricted to in-frame clones and leaves out a portion. The data hold some 110,000 clones, with 10% to 15% observed a single time. The sequenced material came from PBMCs. The receptors derive from a middle-aged man in good health and CMV-seropositive.

The chain couples TRBV6-6 to TRBJ2-7; TRBD2 might be the D (5 bases). Germline V gives CDR1 MNHNY, CDR2 SVGAGI (reference sequence). The CDR3 totals 10 residues. V dropped 6 bases and J dropped 7 bases, with 7 bases sitting between them. This chain's CDR3 is CASSRGEQYF. CDR3 coding DNA: TGTGCCAGCAGCCGCGGGGAGCAGTACTTC.

In this sample, this clone turned up a few times. The CDR3 loop is CATATQGAHWDYEQYF. The CDR3 DNA reads TGTGCCACCGCGACCCAGGGGGCTCACTGGGACTACGAGCAGTACTTC. This chain links TRBV25-1 with TRBJ2-7; 8 bases map to TRBD1. CDR1 is MGHDK, CDR2 SYGVNS, per germline. This CDR3 comprises 16 residues. V dropped 10 bases and J dropped 3; count of bases not matched to a gene: 17.

The rearrangement joins TRBV5-6 to TRBJ2-5, with D possibly matching TRBD1 (6 bases). Between the trimmed V and J ends, which lost 1 base and 7 bases, there was a span of 14 bases. CDR1 and CDR2 from the germline V gene are SGHDT and YYEEEE. The CDR3 length is 14 residues. CDR3 amino acids: CASSLRRTRGTQYF. DNA for the CDR3: TGTGCCAGCAGCTTGAGACGGACCAGGGGGACCCAGTACTTC.

This clone was detected once. This sequence joins TRBV28 and TRBJ2-5; 10 positions agree with TRBD2. Losses at the gene ends were 2 bases for V and 2 bases for J; bases not matched to a gene: 2. The germline V gene encodes CDR1 MDHEN and CDR2 SYDVKM. The CDR3 contains 15 residues. CDR3 DNA sequence: TGTGCCAGCAGTTTACAGACTAGCGGGCAAGAGACCCAGTACTTC. Translated: CASSLQTSGQETQYF.

The chain combines TRBV27 with TRBJ2-2; D ambiguous. Germline V lookup: CDR1 MNHEY, CDR2 SMNVEV (reference sequence). Trimming pared 5 bases from V and 1 base from J, leaving 5 bases between. This CDR3 has 13 amino acids. This CDR3 reads CASSLGNTGELFF. CDR3 bases: TGTGCCAGCAGTCTAGGGAACACCGGGGAGCTGTTTTTT.

This clone was seen more than once but under ten times. CDR3 loop: CASRVRGDGEQYF. CDR3 nucleotide sequence: TGCGCCAGCAGGGTCAGGGGCGACGGCGAGCAGTACTTC. J is TRBJ2-7 and V is TRBV5-1; maybe TRBD1 (6 bases). Germline CDR1 and CDR2: SGHRS and YFSETQ. V lost 5 bases and J 6 bases, leaving 15 bases between the germline ends. The CDR3 length is 13 residues.

The rearrangement links TRBV7-6 to TRBJ2-6; no reliable D call. The CDR3 is 13 amino acids. V lost 3 bases to trimming and J lost 4 bases, with 4 bases between them. The germline CDR1 and CDR2 sequences are SGHVS and FNYEAQ. CDR3 sequence: CASSFLGANVLTF. The CDR3 nucleotides are TGTGCCAGCAGCTTCCTCGGGGCCAACGTCCTGACTTTC.

This clone was recorded a few times. V and J are TRBV14 and TRBJ2-1, with 10 positions matching TRBD2. The ends lost 1 base at V and 6 bases at J; junction bases unmatched: 3. The germline gives CDR1 SGHDN, CDR2 FVKESK. This CDR3 has 15 residues. CDR3 DNA: TGTGCCAGCAGCCAAGCCAGCGGGAGGGGCAATGAGCAGTTCTTC. It yields the protein CASSQASGRGNEQFF.

The chain has TRBV6-6 and TRBJ2-7, with D unclear. Germline V gene lookup returns CDR1 MNHNY and CDR2 SVGAGI (reference sequence). V lost 5 bases and J lost 1, with 12 bases in between. This CDR3 is 14 amino acids long. CDR3 nucleotides: TGTGCCAGCAGTCCCCGCCAGATATCCTACGAGCAGTACTTC. Residues: CASSPRQISYEQYF.

This clone was recorded a few times. The genes are TRBV2 and TRBJ2-4; 12 bases are shared with TRBD2. The CDR3 is 15 amino acids. The V segment lost 2 bases and the J segment 12 bases; nucleotides outside the gene matches: 8. Germline V gene lookup returns CDR1 SNHLY and CDR2 FYNNEI. This CDR3 reads CASSETGLAGIDQYF. CDR3 sequence (DNA): TGTGCCAGCAGTGAAACAGGACTAGCGGGAATCGATCAGTACTTC.

The chain has TRBV14 and TRBJ1-1; TRBD1 is a possible D gene (6 bases). The CDR3 runs to 14 residues. In germline, CDR1 is SGHDN, CDR2 FVKESK. Trimming removed 1 base at V and 1 base at J, with 7 bases between. The CDR3: CASSQGQENTEAFF. CDR3 coding DNA: TGTGCCAGCAGCCAAGGACAGGAGAACACTGAAGCTTTCTTT.

This clone was seen a handful of times. The chain links TRBV10-1 to TRBJ2-3; 11 bases line up with TRBD2. Trimming cost V 2 bases and J 5 bases; bases outside gene matches: 0. CDR1 and CDR2 from the germline V gene are WNHNN and SYGVQD (reference sequence). The CDR3 has 14 amino acids. CDR3 in amino acids: CASSETSGRDTQYF. CDR3 DNA sequence: TGCGCCAGCAGTGAGACTAGCGGGAGAGATACGCAGTATTTT.

The chain links TRBV10-2 to TRBJ2-2; TRBD2 is a possible D gene (5 bases). The CDR3 consists of 13 residues. Germline V gene data show CDR1 as WSHSY and CDR2 as SAAADI. V lost 2 bases to trimming and J lost 8 bases, with 9 bases between them. The CDR3 region is CASSEDGKGELFF. The CDR3, as DNA: TGCGCCAGCAGTGAGGACGGGAAGGGGGAGCTGTTTTTT.

The J gene is TRBJ2-5, the V gene TRBV5-1; D possibly corresponds to TRBD1 (6 bases). Trimming took 3 bases from V and 2 from J, leaving 14 bases between them. The CDR3 covers 15 residues. CDR1 is SGHRS, CDR2 YFSETQ, per germline. The CDR3 region has the DNA TGCGCCAGCAGCTCTGAGGGGGTGAGGCAAGAGACCCAGTACTTC. Translation: CASSSEGVRQETQYF.

The V call is TRBV10-3, the J call TRBJ2-7, with TRBD1 matching 10 bases. This CDR3 spans 14 amino acids. CDR1 is ENHRY and CDR2 is SYGVKD in the germline V gene. Germline trimming cut 3 bases from V and 6 bases from J; bases unmatched to any gene: 5. The DNA of the CDR3 is TGTGCCATCAGTGAAGTTGGACAGGGGGGCGAGCAGTACTTC. This encodes CAISEVGQGGEQYF.

This clone came up a few times. The rearrangement uses TRBV27 and TRBJ2-7; 9 bases map to TRBD2. This CDR3 is built from 17 residues. Trimming removed 5 bases from V and 0 bases from J; junction bases left unmatched: 11. Germline V CDR1 and CDR2: MNHEY, SMNVEV (reference sequence). The CDR3 spells CASSNLYHSGSSYEQYF. As DNA, the CDR3 is TGTGCCAGCAGTAACCTTTACCATAGCGGGAGCTCCTACGAGCAGTACTTC.

This clone was seen a handful of times. The chain is built from TRBV6-5 and TRBJ1-1; no definite D call. Looked up from germline, CDR1 is MNHEY and CDR2 is SVGAGI. Trimming took 6 bases from V and 4 from J, leaving 18 bases between them. There are 15 residues in the CDR3. CDR3 sequence reads: CASSRERVRGTEAFF. CDR3 coding DNA: TGTGCCAGCAGCCGGGAGAGGGTGAGAGGCACTGAAGCTTTCTTT.

The chain carries TRBV27 and TRBJ2-7; 12 nucleotides agree with TRBD2. This CDR3 has 16 residues. With V trimmed by 4 bases and J by 1 base, 5 bases remained unmatched. From germline, CDR1 is MNHEY and CDR2 SMNVEV (reference sequence). The CDR3 sequence: CASSSSLAGGSYEQYF. DNA of the CDR3: TGTGCCAGCAGTTCGTCCCTAGCGGGAGGGTCCTACGAGCAGTACTTC.

This clone was counted a few times. This rearrangement joins TRBV27 to TRBJ2-7; maybe TRBD1 (6 bases). CDR1 is MNHEY, CDR2 SMNVEV, per germline (reference sequence). CDR3 length: 14 residues. The germline V and J ends were trimmed by 6 bases and 0 bases, with 12 bases remaining between them. The CDR3, as DNA: TGTGCCAGCAGGACCCGGGACACCTCCTACGAGCAGTACTTC. Amino acid sequence: CASRTRDTSYEQYF.

The chain joins TRBV28 to TRBJ2-5; the D gene is possibly TRBD1 (8 bases). The ends were cut back, 4 bases at V and 5 bases at J, with 20 bases in the middle. This CDR3 is built from 16 residues. Germline loops: CDR1 MDHEN, CDR2 SYDVKM. The CDR3: CASSSAGQALRETQYF. The CDR3 DNA sequence: TGTGCCAGCAGTTCAGCGGGACAGGCCCTCCGGGAGACCCAGTACTTC.

Only a few counts were recorded for this clone. The rearrangement uses TRBV21-1 and TRBJ2-2; TRBD1, the table's D call, lacks a check against the DNA. TRBV21-1 is a documented pseudogene. This CDR3 has 17 residues. The CDR3 sequence: CASSKRPTGARSGELFF. The CDR3, as DNA: TGTGCCAGCAGCAAACGACCGACTGGGGCGAGGTCCGGGGAGCTGTTTTTT.

The V and J genes are TRBV7-3 and TRBJ2-1; 7 bases map to TRBD1. The CDR3 length is 15 residues. In germline, CDR1 is SGHTA, CDR2 FQGTGA. The ends lost 4 bases at V and 6 bases at J; junction bases unmatched: 9. Written as DNA, the CDR3 is TGTGCCAGCAGCTCCAGGACAGGCCTACTCAATGAGCAGTTCTTC. This codes for CASSSRTGLLNEQFF. Full variable domain (outside the CDR3, taken from reference TRBV7-3 and TRBJ2-1): GAGVSQTPSNKVTEKGKYVELRCDPISGHTALYWYRQSLGQGPEFLIYFQGTGAADDSGLPNDRFFAVRPEGSVSTLKIQRTERGDSAVYLCASSSRTGLLNEQFFGPGTRLTVL.